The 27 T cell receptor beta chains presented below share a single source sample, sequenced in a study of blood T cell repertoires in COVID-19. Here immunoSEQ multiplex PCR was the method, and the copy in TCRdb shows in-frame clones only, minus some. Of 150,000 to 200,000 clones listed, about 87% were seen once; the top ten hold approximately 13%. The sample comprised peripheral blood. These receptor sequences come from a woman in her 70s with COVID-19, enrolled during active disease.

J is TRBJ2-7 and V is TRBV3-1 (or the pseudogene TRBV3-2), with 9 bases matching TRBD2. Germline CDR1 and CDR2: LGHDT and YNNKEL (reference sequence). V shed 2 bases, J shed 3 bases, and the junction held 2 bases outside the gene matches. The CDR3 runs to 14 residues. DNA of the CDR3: TGTGCCAGCAGCCAACTAGCGGGAAGCTACGAGCAGTACTTC. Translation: CASSQLAGSYEQYF.

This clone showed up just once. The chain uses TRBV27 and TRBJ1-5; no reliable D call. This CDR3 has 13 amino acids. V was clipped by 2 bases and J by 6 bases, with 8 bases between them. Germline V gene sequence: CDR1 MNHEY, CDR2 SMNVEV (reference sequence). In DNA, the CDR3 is TGTGCCAGCAGTTTAGAACCTAGTCAGCCCCAGCATTTT. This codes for CASSLEPSQPQHF.

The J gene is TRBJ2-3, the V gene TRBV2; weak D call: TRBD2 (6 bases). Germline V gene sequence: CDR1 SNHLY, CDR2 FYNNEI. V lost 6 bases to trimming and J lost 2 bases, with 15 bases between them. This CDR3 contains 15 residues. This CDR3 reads CASSDPLATTDTQYF. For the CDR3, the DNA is TGTGCCAGCAGCGATCCCCTAGCGACCACAGATACGCAGTATTTT.

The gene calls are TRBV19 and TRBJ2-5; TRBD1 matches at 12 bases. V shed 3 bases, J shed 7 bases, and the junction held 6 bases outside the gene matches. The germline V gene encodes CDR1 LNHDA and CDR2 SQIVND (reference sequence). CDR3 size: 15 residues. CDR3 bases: TGTGCCAGTAGTATCGGGGACAGGGGGCTGGGGACCCAGTACTTC. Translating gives CASSIGDRGLGTQYF.

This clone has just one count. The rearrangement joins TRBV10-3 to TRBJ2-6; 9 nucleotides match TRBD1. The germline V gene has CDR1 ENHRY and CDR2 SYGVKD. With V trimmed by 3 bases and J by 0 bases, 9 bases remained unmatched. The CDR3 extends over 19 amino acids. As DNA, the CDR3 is TGTGCCATCAGTGAAGACCTGGGACAGGGTACCTCTGGGGCCAACGTCCTGACTTTC. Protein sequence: CAISEDLGQGTSGANVLTF.

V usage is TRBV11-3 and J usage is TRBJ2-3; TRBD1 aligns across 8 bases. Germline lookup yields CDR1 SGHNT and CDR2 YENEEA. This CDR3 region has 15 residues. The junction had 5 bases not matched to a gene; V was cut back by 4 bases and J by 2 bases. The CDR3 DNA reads TGTGCCAGCAGCTACCGGGACAGGTCCACAGATACGCAGTATTTT. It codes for CASSYRDRSTDTQYF.

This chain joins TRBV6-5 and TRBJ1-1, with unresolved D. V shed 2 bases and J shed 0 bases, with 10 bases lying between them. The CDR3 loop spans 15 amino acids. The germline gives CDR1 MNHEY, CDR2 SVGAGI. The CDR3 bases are TGTGCCAGCAGTTACGTCACGGAGATGAACACTGAAGCTTTCTTT. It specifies CASSYVTEMNTEAFF.

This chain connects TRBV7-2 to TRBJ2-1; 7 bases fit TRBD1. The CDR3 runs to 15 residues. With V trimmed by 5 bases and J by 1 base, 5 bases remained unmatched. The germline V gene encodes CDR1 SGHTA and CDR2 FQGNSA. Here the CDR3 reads CASSKGARSYNEQFF. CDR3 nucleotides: TGTGCCAGCAGCAAGGGGGCAAGGTCCTACAATGAGCAGTTCTTC.

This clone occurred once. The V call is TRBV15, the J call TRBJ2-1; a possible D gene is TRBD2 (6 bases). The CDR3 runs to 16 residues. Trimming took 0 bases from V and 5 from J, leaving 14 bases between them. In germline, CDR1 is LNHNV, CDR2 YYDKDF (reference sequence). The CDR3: CATSRDRSGSNNEQFF. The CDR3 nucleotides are TGTGCCACCAGCAGAGATCGAAGCGGGTCGAACAATGAGCAGTTCTTC.

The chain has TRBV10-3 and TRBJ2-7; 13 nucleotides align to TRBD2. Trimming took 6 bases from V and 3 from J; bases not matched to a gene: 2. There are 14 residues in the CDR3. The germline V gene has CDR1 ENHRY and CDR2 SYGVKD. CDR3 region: CAIRGLAGNYEQYF. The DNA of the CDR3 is TGTGCCATCAGGGGACTAGCGGGGAACTACGAGCAGTACTTC.

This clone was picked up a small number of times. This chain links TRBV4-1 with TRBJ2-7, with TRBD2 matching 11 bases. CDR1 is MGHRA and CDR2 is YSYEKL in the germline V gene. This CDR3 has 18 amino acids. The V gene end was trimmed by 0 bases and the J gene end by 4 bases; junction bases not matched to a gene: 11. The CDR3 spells CASSQDIGLAGGQYEQYF. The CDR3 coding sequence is TGCGCCAGCAGCCAAGATATAGGCCTAGCGGGAGGTCAGTACGAGCAGTACTTC.

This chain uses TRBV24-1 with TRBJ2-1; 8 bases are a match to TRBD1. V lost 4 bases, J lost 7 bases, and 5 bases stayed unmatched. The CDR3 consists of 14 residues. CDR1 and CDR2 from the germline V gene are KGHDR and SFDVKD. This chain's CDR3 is CATSDPGQVNEQFF. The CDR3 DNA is TGTGCCACCAGTGACCCGGGACAGGTTAATGAGCAGTTCTTC.

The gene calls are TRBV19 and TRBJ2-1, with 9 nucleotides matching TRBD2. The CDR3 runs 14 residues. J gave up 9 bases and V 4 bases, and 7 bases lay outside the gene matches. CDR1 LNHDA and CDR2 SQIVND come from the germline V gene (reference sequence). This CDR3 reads CASSKAGGPSEQFF. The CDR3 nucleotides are TGTGCCAGTAGTAAGGCGGGAGGGCCTAGTGAGCAGTTCTTC.

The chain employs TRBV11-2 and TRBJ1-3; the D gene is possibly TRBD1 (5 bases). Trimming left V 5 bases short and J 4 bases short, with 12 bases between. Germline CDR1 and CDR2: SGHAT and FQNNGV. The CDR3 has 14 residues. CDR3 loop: CASSLQGIGNTIYF. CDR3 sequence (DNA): TGTGCCAGCAGCCTCCAGGGAATCGGAAACACCATATATTTT.

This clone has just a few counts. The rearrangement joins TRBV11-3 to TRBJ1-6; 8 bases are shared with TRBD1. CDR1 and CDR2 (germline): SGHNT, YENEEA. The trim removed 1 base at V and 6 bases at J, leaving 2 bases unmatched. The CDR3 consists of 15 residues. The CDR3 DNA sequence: TGTGCCAGCAGCTTAGGGGACAGGAGTAATTCACCCCTCCACTTT. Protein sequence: CASSLGDRSNSPLHF. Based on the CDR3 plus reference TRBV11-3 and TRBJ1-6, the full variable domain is EAGVVQSPRYKIIEKKQPVAFWCNPISGHNTLYWYLQNLGQGPELLIRYENEEAVDDSQLPKDRFSAERLKGVDSTLKIQPAELGDSAVYLCASSLGDRSNSPLHFGNGTRLTVT.

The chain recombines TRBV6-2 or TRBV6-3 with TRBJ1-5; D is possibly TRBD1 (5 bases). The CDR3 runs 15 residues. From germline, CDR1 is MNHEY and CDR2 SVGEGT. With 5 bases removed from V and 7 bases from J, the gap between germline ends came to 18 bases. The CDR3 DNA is TGTGCCAGCAGTCCCGTAGGGCAGGGTGGGCAGCCCCAGCATTTT. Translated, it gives CASSPVGQGGQPQHF.

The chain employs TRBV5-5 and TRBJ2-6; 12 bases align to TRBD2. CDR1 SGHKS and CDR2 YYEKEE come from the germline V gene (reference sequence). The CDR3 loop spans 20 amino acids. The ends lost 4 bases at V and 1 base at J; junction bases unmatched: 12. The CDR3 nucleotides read TGTGCCAGCAGCCCGGGACTAGCGGGTCCTAAGGGGTCTGGGGCCAACGTCCTGACTTTC. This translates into CASSPGLAGPKGSGANVLTF.

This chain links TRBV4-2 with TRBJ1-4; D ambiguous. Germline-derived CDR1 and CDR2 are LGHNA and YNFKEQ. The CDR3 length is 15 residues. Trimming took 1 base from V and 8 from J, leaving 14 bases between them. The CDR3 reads CASSQVGDGGEKLFF. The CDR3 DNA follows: TGTGCCAGCAGCCAAGTCGGGGATGGTGGCGAAAAACTGTTTTTT.

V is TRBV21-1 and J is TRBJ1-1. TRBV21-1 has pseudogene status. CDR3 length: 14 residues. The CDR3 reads CASSKSKQNTEAFF. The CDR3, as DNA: TGTGCCAGCAGCAAATCTAAGCAGAACACTGAAGCTTTCTTT.

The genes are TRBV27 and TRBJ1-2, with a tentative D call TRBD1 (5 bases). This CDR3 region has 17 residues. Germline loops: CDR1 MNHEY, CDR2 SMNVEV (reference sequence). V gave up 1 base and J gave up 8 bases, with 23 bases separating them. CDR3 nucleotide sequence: TGTGCCAGCAGTTTATTTTCGTCAGGGTCTGGGGGGAGCGGCTACACCTTC. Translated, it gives CASSLFSSGSGGSGYTF.

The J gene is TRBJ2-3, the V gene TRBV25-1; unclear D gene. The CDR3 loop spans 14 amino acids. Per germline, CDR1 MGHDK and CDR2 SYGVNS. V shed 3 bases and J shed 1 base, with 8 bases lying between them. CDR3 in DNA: TGTGCCAGCAGTGACTACGCCGGCACAGATACGCAGTATTTT. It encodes CASSDYAGTDTQYF. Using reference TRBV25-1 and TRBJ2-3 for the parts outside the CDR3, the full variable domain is EADIYQTPRYLVIGTGKKITLECSQTMGHDKMYWYQQDPGMELHLIHYSYGVNSTEKGDLSSESTVSRIRTEHFPLTLESARPSHTSQYLCASSDYAGTDTQYFGPGTRLTVL.

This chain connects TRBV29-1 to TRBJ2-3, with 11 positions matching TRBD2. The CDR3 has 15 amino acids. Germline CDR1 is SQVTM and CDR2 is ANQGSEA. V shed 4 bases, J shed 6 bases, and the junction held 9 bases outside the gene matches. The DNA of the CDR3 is TGCAGCGTTGGCCCACTAGCGGGAGATGCCGATACGCAGTATTTT. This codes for CSVGPLAGDADTQYF.

For the CDR3, the DNA is TGTGCCAGCAGTTCCCCCGGGTTAGCTGGCGAGCAGTACTTC. Translation gives CASSSPGLAGEQYF. The chain recombines TRBV7-2 with TRBJ2-7, with D unclear. The V end lost 6 bases, the J end lost 6 bases, and 18 bases lay between the germline ends. This CDR3 comprises 14 residues. From germline, CDR1 is SGHTA and CDR2 FQGNSA.

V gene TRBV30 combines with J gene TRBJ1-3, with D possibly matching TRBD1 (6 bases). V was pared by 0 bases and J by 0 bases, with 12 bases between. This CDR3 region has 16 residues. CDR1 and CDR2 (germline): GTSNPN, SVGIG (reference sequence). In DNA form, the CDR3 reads TGTGCCTGGAGTGTACCCACAGGGCTCTCTGGAAACACCATATATTTT. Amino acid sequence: CAWSVPTGLSGNTIYF.

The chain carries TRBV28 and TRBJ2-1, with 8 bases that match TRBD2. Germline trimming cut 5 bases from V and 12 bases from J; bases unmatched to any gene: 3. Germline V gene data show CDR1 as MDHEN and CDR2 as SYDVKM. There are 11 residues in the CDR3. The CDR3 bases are TGTGCCAGCAGTAGTAGCGGGACGCAGTTCTTC. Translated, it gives CASSSSGTQFF.

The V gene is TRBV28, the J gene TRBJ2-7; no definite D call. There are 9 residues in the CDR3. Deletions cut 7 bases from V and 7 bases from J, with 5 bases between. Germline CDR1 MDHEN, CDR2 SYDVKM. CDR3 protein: CASKQEQYF. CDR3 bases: TGTGCCAGCAAACAGGAGCAGTACTTC.

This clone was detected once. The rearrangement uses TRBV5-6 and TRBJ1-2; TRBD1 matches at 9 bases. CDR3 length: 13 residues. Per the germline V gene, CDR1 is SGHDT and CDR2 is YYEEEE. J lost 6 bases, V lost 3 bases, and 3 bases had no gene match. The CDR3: CASSWDRVNGYTF. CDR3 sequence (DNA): TGTGCCAGCAGCTGGGACAGGGTAAATGGCTACACCTTC.